The 17 T cell receptor beta chains in this list originate from one sample, sequenced in a study of OX40 agonist ivuxolimab in advanced cancers. TCRdb keeps only in-frame clones here, not all; method: immunoSEQ multiplex PCR. Here the sample spans 55,000 to 65,000 clones, less than 85% being singletons. This sample comprised CD4+ or CD8+ T cells sorted from blood, obtained in a trial of the OX40 agonist ivuxolimab. These TCRs come from an adult with an advanced solid tumor such as melanoma, head and neck, liver or kidney cancer.

The V gene is TRBV9, the J gene TRBJ1-3; D is uncertain. The V gene lost 0 bases and the J gene lost 0 bases, with 16 bases spanning the gap. Per germline, CDR1 SGDLS and CDR2 YYNGEE. CDR3 size: 18 residues. For the CDR3, the DNA is TGTGCCAGCAGCGTAGTCGGGGTGGGCAGCGTCTCTGGAAACACCATATATTTT. Translation gives CASSVVGVGSVSGNTIYF.

This clone was found a few times. The chain carries TRBV19 and TRBJ1-6; D remains ambiguous. V lost 3 bases to trimming and J lost 3 bases, with 3 bases between them. The CDR3 loop spans 13 amino acids. Germline V gives CDR1 LNHDA, CDR2 SQIVND (reference sequence). CDR3 region: CASSMNYNSPLHF. The CDR3 region has the DNA TGTGCCAGTAGTATGAACTATAATTCACCCCTCCACTTT.

About this clone itself: Other DNA sequences within the sample encode an identical CDR3. The rearrangement links TRBV19 to TRBJ2-1; D is uncertain. Germline V gene data show CDR1 as LNHDA and CDR2 as SQIVND (reference sequence). V lost 3 bases and J 5 bases, leaving 8 bases between the germline ends. The CDR3 loop spans 13 amino acids. CDR3 residues: CASSIGQNNEQFF. As DNA, the CDR3 is TGTGCCAGTAGTATTGGGCAGAACAATGAGCAGTTCTTC.

J is TRBJ1-4 and V is TRBV27, with D tentatively TRBD1 (6 bases). Germline V gene lookup returns CDR1 MNHEY and CDR2 SMNVEV (reference sequence). The CDR3 is 20 amino acids. The V gene lost 8 bases and the J gene lost 5 bases, with 33 bases spanning the gap. The CDR3 DNA reads TGTGCCAGCCATAAGACCCTAACCCCTCCAAGGGGGGCGAGAAATGAAAAACTGTTTTTT. It translates to CASHKTLTPPRGARNEKLFF.

The rearrangement joins TRBV4-1 to TRBJ1-5; D perhaps matches TRBD1 (5 bases). CDR1 MGHRA and CDR2 YSYEKL come from the germline V gene. Trimming removed 3 bases from V and 1 base from J, with 10 bases in between. The length of the CDR3 is 15 residues. The CDR3 is CASSQVRDSNQPQHF. The DNA for the CDR3 is TGCGCCAGCAGCCAGGTCCGGGACAGCAATCAGCCCCAGCATTTT.

The CDR3 is CASSLRGPPYEQYF. CDR3 DNA sequence: TGTGCCAGCAGCTTACGAGGGCCCCCCTACGAGCAGTACTTC. This chain connects TRBV7-2 to TRBJ2-7; a possible D gene is TRBD2 (5 bases). V was shortened by 2 bases and J by 2 bases, with 10 bases between the two germline ends. CDR3 size: 14 residues. Germline CDR1 SGHTA, CDR2 FQGNSA. Combining the CDR3 with reference TRBV7-2 and TRBJ2-7 gives the whole variable domain GAGVSQSPSNKVTEKGKDVELRCDPISGHTALYWYRQSLGQGLEFLIYFQGNSAPDKSGLPSDRFSAERTGGSVSTLTIQRTQQEDSAVYLCASSLRGPPYEQYFGPGTRLTVT.

The chain joins TRBV6-1 to TRBJ1-4; D unclear. Trimming removed 2 bases at V and 8 bases at J, with 18 bases between. This CDR3 comprises 16 residues. CDR1 is MNHNS, CDR2 SASEGT, per germline. CDR3 nucleotide sequence: TGTGCCAGCAGTGAAACTCAGAGTAGCGTCGGGGAAAAACTGTTTTTT. Amino acids: CASSETQSSVGEKLFF.

The rearrangement links TRBV29-1 to TRBJ2-1; 10 nucleotides match TRBD1. The CDR3 length is 15 residues. Germline V lookup: CDR1 SQVTM, CDR2 ANQGSEA. The junction had 13 bases not matched to a gene; V was cut back by 6 bases and J by 8 bases. This CDR3 reads CSVSGGDRGWDEQFF. The CDR3 DNA follows: TGCAGCGTCTCCGGGGGGGACAGGGGATGGGATGAGCAGTTCTTC.

This clone was seen a handful of times. The rearrangement links TRBV15 to TRBJ1-2, with no clear D. From germline, CDR1 is LNHNV and CDR2 YYDKDF (reference sequence). Trimming took 0 bases from V and 5 from J, leaving 10 bases between them. This CDR3 comprises 14 residues. The CDR3 DNA reads as TGTGCCACCAGCAGAGATTTGGGAACGTATGGCTACACCTTC. Translation: CATSRDLGTYGYTF.

The J gene is TRBJ1-2, the V gene TRBV2; D is uncertain. Germline CDR1 is SNHLY and CDR2 is FYNNEI. The CDR3 length is 15 residues. Deletions cut 3 bases from V and 3 bases from J, with 14 bases between. The CDR3 loop reads CASSDVSQSDYGYTF. The CDR3 nucleotides are TGTGCCAGCAGTGATGTCAGTCAATCGGACTATGGCTACACCTTC.

This chain links TRBV6-6 with TRBJ1-5, with D unresolved. The germline CDR1 and CDR2 sequences are MNHNY and SVGAGI (reference sequence). This CDR3 contains 14 residues. V lost 5 bases, J lost 3 bases, and 11 bases lay in between. The CDR3 loop reads CASSLRASNQPQHF. In DNA form, the CDR3 reads TGTGCCAGCAGTCTCCGGGCCTCCAATCAGCCCCAGCATTTT.

The CDR3 bases are TGTGCCAGCAGCTTCGGACAGGGGTTCTACAATGAGCAGTTCTTC. It specifies CASSFGQGFYNEQFF. V is TRBV5-4 and J is TRBJ2-1, with 9 bases matching TRBD1. This CDR3 contains 15 residues. CDR1 and CDR2 from the germline V gene are SGHNT and YYREEE (reference sequence). V gave up 2 bases and J gave up 3 bases; unmatched junction bases: 3.

In this sample, this clone turned up a few times. This rearrangement joins TRBV7-9 to TRBJ2-5; D possibly corresponds to TRBD1 (5 bases). In germline, CDR1 is SEHNR, CDR2 FQNEAQ (reference sequence). The CDR3 is made up of 13 amino acids. Trimming took 5 bases from V and 4 from J, leaving 11 bases between them. CDR3 bases: TGTGCCAGCAGCAAGAAGGGGTTAGAGACCCAGTACTTC. Translating gives CASSKKGLETQYF.

The V and J genes are TRBV2 and TRBJ1-1; TRBD1 matches 8 bases. CDR3 length equals 13 residues. J gave up 7 bases and V 6 bases, and 7 bases lay outside the gene matches. CDR1 is SNHLY, CDR2 FYNNEI, per germline. This CDR3 is CASSPDRVNEAFF. The CDR3 DNA is TGTGCCAGCAGCCCGGACAGGGTGAATGAAGCTTTCTTT.

The chain employs TRBV11-2 and TRBJ2-7; TRBD1 agrees at 11 bases. Germline V gene data show CDR1 as SGHAT and CDR2 as FQNNGV. This CDR3 contains 12 residues. V lost 11 bases to trimming and J lost 3 bases; unmatched junction nucleotides: 3. The CDR3 sequence is CASGTGGYEQYF. The CDR3 nucleotides are TGTGCCTCGGGGACAGGGGGCTACGAGCAGTACTTC.

The genes are TRBV10-3 and TRBJ1-2; 7 bases align to TRBD1. Unmatched junction bases numbered 5, after V lost 2 bases and J lost 5 bases. This CDR3 has 14 amino acids. CDR1 and CDR2 from the germline V gene are ENHRY and SYGVKD. CDR3 in amino acids: CAISEAGGEYGYTF. For the CDR3, the DNA is TGTGCCATCAGTGAGGCAGGGGGGGAGTATGGCTACACCTTC.

Written as DNA, the CDR3 is TGTGCCAGCAGTTACGGTGAAGGGGGCACCGGGGAGCTGTTTTTT. Protein sequence: CASSYGEGGTGELFF. The rearrangement uses TRBV6-6 and TRBJ2-2; possibly TRBD1 for D (6 bases). CDR1 MNHNY and CDR2 SVGAGI come from the germline V gene (reference sequence). The V end was cut by 2 bases, the J end by 4 bases, with 11 bases between. The CDR3 runs to 15 residues.